These T cell receptor beta chains were read from a single sample in a study of cytomegalovirus exposure and HLA in healthy donors. Generated by immunoSEQ multiplex PCR, the TCRdb table keeps only in-frame clones and is missing some. In the table there are some 120,000 clones, 77% of which are singletons. Sequencing was performed on PBMCs. These receptors were obtained from a human donor in good health. Each CDR3 is given with its conserved first and last residue. A D gene is named only where the DNA matches it firmly. Clone size is given for some rows only: seen once, a few or many times, or a class if the clone is expanded.

CATQGWPNSPLHF | TGTGCCACTCAGGGGTGGCCGAATTCACCCCTCCACTTT | - | TRBV10-3 | - | TRBJ1-6
CASSTRVNEQYF | TGTGCCAGTAGTACCAGGGTAAACGAGCAGTACTTC | - | TRBV19 | - | TRBJ2-7
CASSPRPSGTGGAGGYTF | TGTGCCAGCAGCCCTCGACCCTCCGGGACAGGGGGCGCGGGTGGCTACACCTTC | TRBD1 | TRBV7-2 | - | TRBJ1-2
CASSPGLSQETQYF | TGTGCCAGCTCACCGGGACTAAGCCAAGAGACCCAGTACTTC | TRBD2 | TRBV18 | - | TRBJ2-5
CASSSRTLYSNQPQHF | TGTGCCAGCAGCTCCCGGACATTATATAGCAATCAGCCCCAGCATTTT | - | TRBV28 | - | TRBJ1-5
CASRTSEDHEQYF | TGTGCCAGCAGGACTAGCGAGGACCACGAGCAGTACTTC | TRBD2 | TRBV7-9 | - | TRBJ2-7
CASRLEGKANYGYTF | TGTGCCAGCAGGCTCGAGGGAAAGGCTAACTATGGCTACACCTTC | - | TRBV6-1 | - | TRBJ1-2
CATAQTGGYEQYF | TGTGCCACCGCCCAGACAGGGGGCTACGAGCAGTACTTC | TRBD1 | TRBV28 | - | TRBJ2-7
CASSKALTGGKTEAFF | TGTGCCAGCAGCAAAGCCCTGACAGGGGGCAAGACTGAAGCTTTCTTT | - | TRBV21-1 | - | TRBJ1-1
CATSRGQRGASYEQYF | TGTGCCACCAGCAGAGGCCAGCGGGGGGCATCCTACGAGCAGTACTTC | TRBD2 | TRBV15 | - | TRBJ2-7
CASSFRTGGTGELFF | TGTGCCAGCAGCTTTCGGACAGGGGGAACCGGGGAGCTGTTTTTT | TRBD1 | TRBV5-4 | - | TRBJ2-2
CASSGQGDREAYEQYF | TGTGCCAGCAGCGGACAGGGCGACCGGGAAGCCTACGAGCAGTACTTC | TRBD1 | TRBV28 | - | TRBJ2-7
CASSEWTGDQPQHF | TGTGCCAGCAGTGAATGGACAGGGGATCAGCCCCAGCATTTT | TRBD1 | TRBV2 | - | TRBJ1-5
CASSAGTGPRGEQFF | TGTGCCAGCAGTGCCGGGACAGGTCCCCGAGGCGAGCAGTTCTTC | TRBD1 | TRBV6-1 | - | TRBJ2-1
CASSPPGSRNQPQHF | TGTGCCAGTAGTCCGCCAGGGTCACGCAATCAGCCCCAGCATTTT | - | TRBV19 | once | TRBJ1-5
CASSYGGGFGTDTQYF | TGTGCCAGCAGTTACGGCGGAGGGTTCGGCACAGATACGCAGTATTTT | - | TRBV6-5 | - | TRBJ2-3
CASSRGQGPTDTQYF | TGTGCCAGCAGCCGGGGACAGGGGCCCACAGATACGCAGTATTTT | TRBD1 | TRBV7-7 | - | TRBJ2-3
CASSEIDGAGGVDTQYF | TGCGCCAGCAGTGAAATCGATGGAGCGGGGGGCGTGGATACGCAGTATTTT | TRBD2 | TRBV10-1 | - | TRBJ2-3
CASSQLSPQAGGQEQYF | TGCGCCAGCAGCCAACTCTCCCCACAGGCGGGGGGTCAAGAGCAGTACTTC | TRBD2 | TRBV4-1 | - | TRBJ2-7
CASRGQGSYEQYF | TGTGCCAGCAGGGGACAGGGGTCGTACGAGCAGTACTTC | TRBD1 | TRBV28 | - | TRBJ2-7
CASSPPTGTANTEAFF | TGTGCCAGCAGCCCGCCGACCGGGACAGCGAACACTGAAGCTTTCTTT | TRBD1 | TRBV7-9 | few | TRBJ1-1
CASGGTGELFF | TGTGCCAGTGGGGGGACCGGGGAGCTGTTTTTT | - | TRBV6-1 | - | TRBJ2-2
CASSDSGRGVGQFF | TGTGCCAGCAGTGATAGCGGGAGGGGGGTAGGGCAGTTCTTC | TRBD2 | TRBV2 | - | TRBJ2-1
CASSEGSHEQFF | TGCGCCAGCAGTGAGGGTAGCCATGAGCAGTTCTTC | - | TRBV10-1 | - | TRBJ2-1
CAIGGLAGGQETQYF | TGTGCCATCGGAGGACTAGCGGGAGGGCAAGAGACCCAGTACTTC | TRBD2 | TRBV10-3 | few | TRBJ2-5
CASSFSDRSGANVLTF | TGTGCCAGCAGTTTTTCCGACAGGTCTGGGGCCAACGTCCTGACTTTC | - | TRBV5-4 | - | TRBJ2-6
CASQGQMNTEAFF | TGTGCCTCTCAGGGACAAATGAACACTGAAGCTTTCTTT | - | TRBV28 | - | TRBJ1-1
CASSPWVAGKGELFF | TGTGCCAGCAGTCCCTGGGTAGCGGGAAAAGGGGAGCTGTTTTTT | TRBD2 | TRBV6-5 | - | TRBJ2-2
CASSFIGERQPQHF | TGTGCCAGCAGCTTCATCGGAGAACGACAGCCCCAGCATTTT | - | TRBV7-8 | - | TRBJ1-5
CASTTGGGEGIGELFF | TGTGCCAGCACAACGGGGGGTGGAGAGGGGATCGGGGAGCTGTTTTTT | TRBD2 | TRBV28 | - | TRBJ2-2
CASSVGGGSYETQYF | TGTGCCAGCAGCGTAGGTGGCGGGAGTTATGAGACCCAGTACTTC | TRBD2 | TRBV9 | - | TRBJ2-5
CASSLRTEKYNEQFF | TGTGCCAGCAGCCTCCGGACAGAAAAATACAATGAGCAGTTCTTC | - | TRBV11-2 | few | TRBJ2-1
CASSIGQGVTDTQYF | TGTGCCAGTAGTATCGGACAGGGGGTAACAGATACGCAGTATTTT | TRBD1 | TRBV19 | - | TRBJ2-3
CASTTTGHSGGSYTF | TGTGCCAGCACCACAACCGGGCACTCGGGGGGATCCTACACCTTC | - | TRBV7-2 | - | TRBJ1-2
CASSPSSNRELEQYF | TGTGCCAGCTCACCATCGTCGAATAGAGAGCTCGAGCAGTACTTC | - | TRBV18 | - | TRBJ2-7
CASSMKQGSYNEQFF | TGTGCCAGTAGTATGAAACAGGGCTCCTACAATGAGCAGTTCTTC | - | TRBV19 | - | TRBJ2-1
CASSPGQGDEQYF | TGTGCCAGCTCACCGGGACAGGGGGACGAGCAGTACTTC | TRBD1 | TRBV18 | - | TRBJ2-7
CASSPTPGTEAFF | TGTGCCAGCAGTCCAACCCCAGGGACTGAAGCTTTCTTT | - | TRBV27 | - | TRBJ1-1
CASSEAQGAVGTQYF | TGTGCCAGCAGTGAAGCGCAGGGGGCGGTTGGGACCCAGTACTTC | TRBD1 | TRBV6-1 | once | TRBJ2-5
CASSQGGGQANYGYTF | TGTGCCAGCAGCCAAGGGGGGGGGCAAGCTAACTATGGCTACACCTTC | - | TRBV4-2 | few | TRBJ1-2
CASSTWSGYEQYF | TGTGCCAGCAGCACCTGGAGTGGCTACGAGCAGTACTTC | - | TRBV7-8 | - | TRBJ2-7
CASMAGSSGEQYF | TGTGCCAGCATGGCGGGCTCGAGCGGCGAGCAGTACTTC | - | TRBV9 | - | TRBJ2-7
CATPPTGGVGNTIYF | TGTGCCACCCCGCCGACAGGGGGGGTTGGAAACACCATATATTTT | TRBD1 | TRBV2 | - | TRBJ1-3
CASSLTRAGDTGELFF | TGTGCCAGCAGCTTAACGAGGGCAGGGGACACCGGGGAGCTGTTTTTT | - | TRBV7-3 | - | TRBJ2-2
CASSLAEAGRSSYEQYF | TGCGCCAGCAGCTTGGCCGAGGCGGGTAGAAGCTCCTACGAGCAGTACTTC | - | TRBV5-1 | few | TRBJ2-7
CASSLGGLAADTQYF | TGTGCCAGCAGCTTAGGGGGACTAGCTGCAGATACGCAGTATTTT | TRBD2 | TRBV11-2 | - | TRBJ2-3
CASSPPGQGPEQYF | TGTGCCAGTAGTCCCCCGGGACAGGGTCCCGAGCAGTACTTC | TRBD1 | TRBV19 | - | TRBJ2-7
CASSRLAGGSYNEQFF | TGTGCCAGCAGCCGACTAGCGGGAGGGTCCTACAATGAGCAGTTCTTC | TRBD2 | TRBV11-2 | - | TRBJ2-1
CASSAWIQGTYEQYF | TGTGCCAGCAGCGCATGGATACAGGGGACCTACGAGCAGTACTTC | TRBD1 | TRBV5-6 | - | TRBJ2-7
CASSLEQGQETQYF | TGTGCCAGCAGCTTAGAACAGGGGCAAGAGACCCAGTACTTC | TRBD1 | TRBV11-3 | - | TRBJ2-5
CASSLGPGAGANVLTF | TGCGCCAGCAGCTTGGGACCCGGGGCTGGGGCCAACGTCCTGACTTTC | - | TRBV5-1 | once | TRBJ2-6
CASSEQVTNEKLFF | TGTGCCAGCAGCGAACAGGTTACTAATGAAAAACTGTTTTTT | - | TRBV6-1 | - | TRBJ1-4